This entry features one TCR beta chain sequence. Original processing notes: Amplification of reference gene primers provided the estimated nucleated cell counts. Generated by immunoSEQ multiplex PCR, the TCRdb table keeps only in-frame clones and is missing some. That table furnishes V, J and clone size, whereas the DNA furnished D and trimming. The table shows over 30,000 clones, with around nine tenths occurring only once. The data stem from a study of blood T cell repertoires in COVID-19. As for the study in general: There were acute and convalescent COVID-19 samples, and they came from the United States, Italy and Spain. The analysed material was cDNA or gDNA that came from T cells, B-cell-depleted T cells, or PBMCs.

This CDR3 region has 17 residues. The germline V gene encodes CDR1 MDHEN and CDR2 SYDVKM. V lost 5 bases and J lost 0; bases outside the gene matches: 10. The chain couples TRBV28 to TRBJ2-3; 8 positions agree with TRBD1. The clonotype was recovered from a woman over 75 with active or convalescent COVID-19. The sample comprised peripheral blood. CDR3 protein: CASSPPTGVTSTDTQYF. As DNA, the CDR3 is TGTGCCAGCAGTCCCCCGACAGGGGTCACTAGCACAGATACGCAGTATTTT.